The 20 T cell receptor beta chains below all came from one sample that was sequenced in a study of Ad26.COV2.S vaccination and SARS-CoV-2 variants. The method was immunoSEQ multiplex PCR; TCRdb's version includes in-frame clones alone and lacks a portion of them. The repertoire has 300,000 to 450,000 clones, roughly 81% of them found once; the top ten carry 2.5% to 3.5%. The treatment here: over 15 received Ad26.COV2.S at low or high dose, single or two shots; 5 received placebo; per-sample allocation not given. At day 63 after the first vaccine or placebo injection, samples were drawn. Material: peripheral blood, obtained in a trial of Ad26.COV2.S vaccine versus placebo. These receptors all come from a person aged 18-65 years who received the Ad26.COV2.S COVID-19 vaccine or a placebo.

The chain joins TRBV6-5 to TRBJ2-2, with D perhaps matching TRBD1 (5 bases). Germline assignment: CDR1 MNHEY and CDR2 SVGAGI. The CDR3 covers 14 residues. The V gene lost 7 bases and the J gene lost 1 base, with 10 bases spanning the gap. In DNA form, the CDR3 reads TGTGCCAGCATTCGTGACAGGAACACCGGGGAGCTGTTTTTT. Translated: CASIRDRNTGELFF.

CDR3 in DNA: TGTGCCAGCAATGTGGGGCCAGCCTACGAGCAGTACTTC. Translating gives CASNVGPAYEQYF. The chain is built from TRBV6-5 and TRBJ2-7, with D possibly being TRBD1 (5 bases). The CDR3 has 13 amino acids. V was clipped by 7 bases and J by 2 bases, with 12 bases between them. CDR1 and CDR2 from the germline V gene are MNHEY and SVGAGI.

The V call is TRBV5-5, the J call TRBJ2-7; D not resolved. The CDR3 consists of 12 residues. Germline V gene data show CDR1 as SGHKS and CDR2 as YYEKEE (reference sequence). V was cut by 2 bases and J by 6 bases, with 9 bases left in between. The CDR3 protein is CASSFQDPEQYF. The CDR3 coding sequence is TGTGCCAGCAGCTTTCAGGACCCCGAGCAGTACTTC.

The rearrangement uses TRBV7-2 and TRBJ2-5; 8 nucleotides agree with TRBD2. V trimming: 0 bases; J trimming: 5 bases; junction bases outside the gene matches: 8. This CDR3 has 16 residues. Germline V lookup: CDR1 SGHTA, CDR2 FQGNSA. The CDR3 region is CASSLAAGGYVETQYF. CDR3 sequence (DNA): TGTGCCAGCAGCTTAGCCGCGGGGGGCTACGTGGAGACCCAGTACTTC.

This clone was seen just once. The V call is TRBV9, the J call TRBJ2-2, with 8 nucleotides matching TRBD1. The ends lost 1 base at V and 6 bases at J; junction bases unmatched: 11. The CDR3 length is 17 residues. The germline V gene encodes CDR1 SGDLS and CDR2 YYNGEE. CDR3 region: CASSVTSQGARSGELFF. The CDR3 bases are TGTGCCAGCAGCGTAACAAGTCAGGGGGCCCGGTCCGGGGAGCTGTTTTTT.

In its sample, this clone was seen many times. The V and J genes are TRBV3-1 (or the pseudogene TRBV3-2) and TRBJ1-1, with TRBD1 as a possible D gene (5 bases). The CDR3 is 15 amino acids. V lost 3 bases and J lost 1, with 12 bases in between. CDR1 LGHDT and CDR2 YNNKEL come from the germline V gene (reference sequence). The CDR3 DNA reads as TGTGCCAGCAGCCATATAGGGGCGGGGAACACTGAAGCTTTCTTT. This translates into CASSHIGAGNTEAFF.

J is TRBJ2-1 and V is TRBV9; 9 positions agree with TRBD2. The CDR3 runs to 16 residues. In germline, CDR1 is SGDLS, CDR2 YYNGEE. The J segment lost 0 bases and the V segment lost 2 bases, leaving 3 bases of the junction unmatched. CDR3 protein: CASSVSGGPSYNEQFF. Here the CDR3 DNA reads TGTGCCAGCAGCGTTAGCGGGGGCCCCTCCTACAATGAGCAGTTCTTC.

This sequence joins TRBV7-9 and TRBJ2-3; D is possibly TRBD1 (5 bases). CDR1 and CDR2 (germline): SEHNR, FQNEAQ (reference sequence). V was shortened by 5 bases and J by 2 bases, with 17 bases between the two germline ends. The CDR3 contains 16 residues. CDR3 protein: CASSPYQDTSTDTQYF. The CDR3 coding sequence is TGTGCCAGCAGCCCGTACCAGGACACCTCCACAGATACGCAGTATTTT.

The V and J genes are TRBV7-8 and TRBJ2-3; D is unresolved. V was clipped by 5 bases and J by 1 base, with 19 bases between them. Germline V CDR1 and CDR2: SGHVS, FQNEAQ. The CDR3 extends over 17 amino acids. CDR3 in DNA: TGTGCCAGCAGCCCCCGGGCTCCCGGGTTGGGCACAGATACGCAGTATTTT. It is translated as CASSPRAPGLGTDTQYF. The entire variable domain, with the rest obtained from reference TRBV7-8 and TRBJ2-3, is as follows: GAGVSQSPRYKVAKRGQDVALRCDPISGHVSLFWYQQALGQGPEFLTYFQNEAQLDKSGLPSDRFFAERPEGSVSTLKIQRTQQEDSAVYLCASSPRAPGLGTDTQYFGPGTRLTVL.

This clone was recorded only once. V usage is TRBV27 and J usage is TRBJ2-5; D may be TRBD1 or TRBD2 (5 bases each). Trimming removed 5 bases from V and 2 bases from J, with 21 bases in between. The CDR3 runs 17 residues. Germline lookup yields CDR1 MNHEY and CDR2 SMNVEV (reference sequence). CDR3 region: CASSPGWGRAGQETQYF. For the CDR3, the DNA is TGTGCCAGCAGTCCCGGGTGGGGACGGGCGGGTCAAGAGACCCAGTACTTC.

Written as DNA, the CDR3 is TGTGCCAGTAGTATAGCGGGCGGGGACACTGAAGCTTTCTTT. This gives the protein CASSIAGGDTEAFF. The genes are TRBV19 and TRBJ1-1; D gene uncertain. V was shortened by 1 base and J by 3 bases, with 9 bases between the two germline ends. Per the germline V gene, CDR1 is LNHDA and CDR2 is SQIVND (reference sequence). CDR3 length: 14 amino acids.

The CDR3 DNA sequence: TGTGCCAGCAGCCGCCGGACAGGGGGGATCACAGATACGCAGTATTTT. Translation gives CASSRRTGGITDTQYF. The rearrangement links TRBV7-9 to TRBJ2-3, with 10 bases lining up with TRBD1. V was pared by 5 bases and J by 2 bases, with 7 bases of the junction left unmatched. Germline V gives CDR1 SEHNR, CDR2 FQNEAQ (reference sequence). This CDR3 region has 16 residues.

CDR3 protein: CASSLRVRGNTGELFF. The CDR3, as DNA: TGTGCCAGCAGCTTGCGGGTTAGGGGTAACACCGGGGAGCTGTTTTTT. The V gene is TRBV5-5, the J gene TRBJ2-2; D might be TRBD1 (5 bases). Trimming shortened V by 1 base and J by 2 bases, and 12 bases separated the two germline ends. Per the germline V gene, CDR1 is SGHKS and CDR2 is YYEKEE (reference sequence). This CDR3 region has 16 residues. Full variable domain (missing parts from reference TRBV5-5 and TRBJ2-2): DAGVTQSPTHLIKTRGQQVTLRCSPISGHKSVSWYQQVLGQGPQFIFQYYEKEERGRGNFPDRFSARQFPNYSSELNVNALLLGDSALYLCASSLRVRGNTGELFFGEGSRLTVL.

This CDR3 is CASSRLGGRASGELFF. CDR3 sequence (DNA): TGTGCCAGCAGCCGTCTGGGAGGGAGGGCCTCCGGGGAGCTGTTTTTT. This chain joins TRBV11-2 and TRBJ2-2, with TRBD2 matching over 7 bases. Trimming took 5 bases from V and 6 from J; bases not matched to a gene: 12. Germline CDR1 reads SGHAT; CDR2 reads FQNNGV. The CDR3 has 16 amino acids.

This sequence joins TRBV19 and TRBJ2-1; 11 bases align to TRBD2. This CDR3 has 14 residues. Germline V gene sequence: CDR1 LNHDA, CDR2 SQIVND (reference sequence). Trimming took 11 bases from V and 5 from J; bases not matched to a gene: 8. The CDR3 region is CAGSSGGIDNEQFF. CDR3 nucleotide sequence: TGTGCCGGCTCTAGCGGGGGGATAGACAATGAGCAGTTCTTC.

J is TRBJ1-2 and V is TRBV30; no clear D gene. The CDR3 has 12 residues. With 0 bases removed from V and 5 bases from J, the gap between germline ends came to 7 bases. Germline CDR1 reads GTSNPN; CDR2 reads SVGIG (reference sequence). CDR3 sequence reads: CAWSVFTYGYTF. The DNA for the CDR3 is TGTGCCTGGAGTGTCTTCACTTATGGCTACACCTTC.

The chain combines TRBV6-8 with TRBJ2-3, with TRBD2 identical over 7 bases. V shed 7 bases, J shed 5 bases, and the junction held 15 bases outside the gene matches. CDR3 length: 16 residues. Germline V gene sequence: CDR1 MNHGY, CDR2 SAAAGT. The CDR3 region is CASNVSGMRFKDTQYF. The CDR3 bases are TGTGCCAGCAATGTAAGCGGGATGAGGTTCAAAGATACGCAGTATTTT.

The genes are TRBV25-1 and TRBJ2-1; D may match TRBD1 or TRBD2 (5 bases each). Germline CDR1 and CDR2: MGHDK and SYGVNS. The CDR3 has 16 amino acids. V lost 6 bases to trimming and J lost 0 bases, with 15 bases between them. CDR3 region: CASRGSGAASYNEQFF. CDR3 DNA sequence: TGTGCCAGCAGGGGGTCCGGGGCGGCCTCCTACAATGAGCAGTTCTTC. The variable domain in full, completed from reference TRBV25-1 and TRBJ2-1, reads EADIYQTPRYLVIGTGKKITLECSQTMGHDKMYWYQQDPGMELHLIHYSYGVNSTEKGDLSSESTVSRIRTEHFPLTLESARPSHTSQYLCASRGSGAASYNEQFFGPGTRLTVL.

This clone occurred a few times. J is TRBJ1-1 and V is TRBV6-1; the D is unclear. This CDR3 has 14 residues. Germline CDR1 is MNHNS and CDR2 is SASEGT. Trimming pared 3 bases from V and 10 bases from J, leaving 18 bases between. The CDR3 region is CASSEESFETGAFF. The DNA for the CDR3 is TGTGCCAGCAGTGAGGAAAGTTTCGAGACGGGAGCTTTCTTT.

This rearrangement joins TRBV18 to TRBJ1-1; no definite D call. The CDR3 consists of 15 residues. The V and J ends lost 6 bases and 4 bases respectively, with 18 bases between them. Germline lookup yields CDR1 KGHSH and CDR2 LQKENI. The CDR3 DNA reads TGTGCCAGCTCCCAAGACCCAGGAGCGCTCACTGAAGCTTTCTTT. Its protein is CASSQDPGALTEAFF.